This TCR beta chain was sequenced in a study of human T cells and chemical hapten exposure. Study information: In the roughly 25-week study, patients were dosed weekly with diphenylcyclopropenone on the scalp throughout. Study-level points and caveats: With regard to DPC sensitization, TCRs above 1 in 1000 frequency did not change.

About this clonotype: Its antigen is not identified.

The time point was: patch test 3, about 24 weeks after DPC sensitization. The treatment was: therapeutic diphenylcyclopropenone sensitization with weekly scalp DPC. Single cDNA molecules in the library carried unique molecular identifiers attached during preparation. TCRdb processed the RACE reads anew with MiXCR; each CDR3 protein has one entry. The sample records about 52,000 distinct CDR3 sequences, over 9.5% being singletons. Sequencing was performed on whole blood, taken in connection with sensitization to the hapten diphenylcyclopropenone (DPC). The receptor was isolated from a woman aged 40 to 49 with alopecia areata. Some clones in this sample may be carry-over from other donors' samples.

The CDR3 protein is CASSLAGNNEQFF. The CDR3 coding sequence is TGTGCCAGCAGCTTGGCAGGAAACAATGAGCAGTTCTTC. The chain combines TRBV5-6 with TRBJ2-1, with D unresolved. Deletions cut 0 bases from V and 5 bases from J, with 6 bases between. This CDR3 region has 13 residues. Germline assignment: CDR1 SGHDT and CDR2 YYEEEE.